The next 22 T cell receptor beta chains were all read from a single sample in a study of Ad26.COV2.S vaccination and SARS-CoV-2 variants (dated by TCRdb to about 2021). The library was made by the immunoSEQ multiplex PCR assay. In its TCRdb copy, this immuneACCESS table keeps in-frame sequences only and misses some clones. Where compared with another copy, unresolved V genes explain less than half of these, and the others have no known cause. The sample table contains a few hundred thousand clones; only one count was recorded for 70% to 90% of them. The top ten hold about 3.6% of the sample. According to the study, the label for this sample's treatment or condition signals: approximately 18 received Ad26.COV2.S at low or high dose, single or two shots; roughly five received placebo; per-sample allocation not given. For vaccine and placebo recipients, the sequenced repertoires came from samples collected on day 63 after the first injection.

The input for sequencing was peripheral blood, taken in a trial of Ad26.COV2.S vaccine versus placebo. The receptors here all came from a person between 18 and 59 years old who received the Ad26.COV2.S COVID-19 vaccine or a placebo.

This chain joins TRBV27 and TRBJ1-2; D gene ambiguous. The CDR3 totals 13 residues. Germline-derived CDR1 and CDR2 are MNHEY and SMNVEV (reference sequence). The V end was cut by 3 bases, the J end by 8 bases, with 13 bases between. CDR3 DNA sequence: TGTGCCAGCAGTTTCGGTGGCCCTGACGGCTACACCTTC. It yields the protein CASSFGGPDGYTF.

The chain uses TRBV19 and TRBJ2-2, with TRBD2 identical over 15 bases. The CDR3 runs to 18 residues. Germline V CDR1 and CDR2: LNHDA, SQIVND (reference sequence). The V and J ends lost 7 bases and 1 base, in that order; junction bases with no gene match: 7. CDR3 protein: CASIWRGLAGGNTGELFF. The CDR3, as DNA: TGTGCCAGTATCTGGAGGGGACTAGCGGGGGGGAACACCGGGGAGCTGTTTTTT. The full variable domain, completed using reference TRBV19 and TRBJ2-2, is DGGITQSPKYLFRKEGQNVTLSCEQNLNHDAMYWYRQDPGQGLRLIYYSQIVNDFQKGDIAEGYSVSREKKESFPLTVTSAQKNPTAFYLCASIWRGLAGGNTGELFFGEGSRLTVL.

As regards this clone: Other DNA sequences in this sample translate to the same CDR3. V is TRBV28 and J is TRBJ1-2; D is undetermined. Germline-derived CDR1 and CDR2 are MDHEN and SYDVKM. Trimming shortened V by 1 base and J by 5 bases, and 5 bases separated the two germline ends. This CDR3 has 12 amino acids. The CDR3 sequence is CASSLSGYGYTF. The CDR3 DNA is TGTGCCAGCAGTTTATCGGGGTATGGCTACACCTTC.

The V gene is TRBV7-2, the J gene TRBJ1-2; 8 nucleotides agree with TRBD1. Germline V gives CDR1 SGHTA, CDR2 FQGNSA. This CDR3 comprises 16 residues. V lost 1 base, J lost 5 bases, and 9 bases stayed unmatched. CDR3 region: CASSLVSTGVAYGYTF. The CDR3 nucleotides read TGTGCCAGCAGCTTAGTCTCGACAGGGGTGGCGTATGGCTACACCTTC.

This chain joins TRBV6-5 and TRBJ2-7; no clear D gene. The CDR3 loop spans 10 amino acids. V was trimmed by 11 bases and J by 7 bases, leaving 12 bases between them. CDR1 is MNHEY and CDR2 is SVGAGI in the germline V gene. The CDR3 protein is CAGTHGEQYF. As DNA, the CDR3 is TGTGCCGGAACACACGGTGAGCAGTACTTC.

The chain couples TRBV15 to TRBJ2-1; D could derive from TRBD1 or TRBD2 (5 bases each). Per the germline V gene, CDR1 is LNHNV and CDR2 is YYDKDF (reference sequence). The CDR3 is 15 residues long. V gave up 1 base and J gave up 4 bases, with 11 bases separating them. CDR3 coding DNA: TGTGCCACCAGCAGAGGGGGACGCGTATACAATGAGCAGTTCTTC. Translation gives CATSRGGRVYNEQFF.

The chain has TRBV7-9 and TRBJ2-7; a weak D match, TRBD2 (6 bases). The CDR3 is 12 residues long. V gave up 5 bases and J gave up 2 bases, with 7 bases separating them. CDR1 is SEHNR and CDR2 is FQNEAQ in the germline V gene (reference sequence). This chain's CDR3 is CASSGGTYEQYF. For the CDR3, the DNA is TGTGCCAGCAGCGGGGGGACCTACGAGCAGTACTTC. The whole variable domain, filled in from reference TRBV7-9 and TRBJ2-7, reads DTGVSQNPRHKITKRGQNVTFRCDPISEHNRLYWYRQTLGQGPEFLTYFQNEAQLEKSRLLSDRFSAERPKGSFSTLEIQRTEQGDSAMYLCASSGGTYEQYFGPGTRLTVT.

The J gene is TRBJ2-7, the V gene TRBV18; the match to TRBD1 covers 10 bases. This CDR3 has 15 amino acids. From germline, CDR1 is KGHSH and CDR2 LQKENI. Unmatched junction bases numbered 7, after V lost 3 bases and J lost 5 bases. CDR3 residues: CASSPSGTGEHEQYF. The DNA for the CDR3 is TGTGCCAGCTCACCGTCCGGGACAGGGGAACACGAGCAGTACTTC.

The rearrangement links TRBV12-3 or TRBV12-4 to TRBJ2-6; TRBD1 agrees at 8 bases. The CDR3 contains 11 residues. Trimming cost V 6 bases and J 15 bases; bases outside gene matches: 4. Here the CDR3 reads CASSTGTGLTF. For the CDR3, the DNA is TGTGCCAGCAGCACCGGGACAGGCCTGACTTTC.

CDR3 loop: CASSLRLGTGTSYEQYF. The CDR3 DNA sequence: TGTGCCAGCAGTTTAAGGTTAGGGACAGGGACATCCTACGAGCAGTACTTC. The chain joins TRBV27 to TRBJ2-7; 9 nucleotides agree with TRBD1. The CDR3 has 17 residues. The J segment lost 1 base and the V segment lost 2 bases, leaving 9 bases of the junction unmatched. CDR1 is MNHEY, CDR2 SMNVEV, per germline (reference sequence).

As concerns this clone: This specimen includes other DNA sequences encoding the same CDR3. This chain joins TRBV30 and TRBJ1-3, with unresolved D. The CDR3 is made up of 13 amino acids. CDR1 GTSNPN and CDR2 SVGIG come from the germline V gene (reference sequence). The germline V and J ends were trimmed by 0 bases and 0 bases, with 3 bases remaining between them. The CDR3 reads CAWSVGSGNTIYF. CDR3 coding DNA: TGTGCCTGGAGTGTGGGCTCTGGAAACACCATATATTTT.

This chain links TRBV30 with TRBJ2-7, with 9 bases aligning to TRBD2. The V segment lost 4 bases and the J segment 3 bases; nucleotides outside the gene matches: 4. The CDR3 loop spans 13 amino acids. The germline gives CDR1 GTSNPN, CDR2 SVGIG (reference sequence). CDR3 sequence reads: CAWTSGEVYEQYF. Here the CDR3 DNA reads TGTGCCTGGACTAGCGGGGAGGTCTACGAGCAGTACTTC.

This clone appeared once. The CDR3 here is CASRPQPDSYEQYF. CDR3 bases: TGCGCCAGCAGACCCCAACCGGACAGCTACGAGCAGTACTTC. The rearrangement uses TRBV5-1 and TRBJ2-7; TRBD1 might be the D (6 bases). Per the germline V gene, CDR1 is SGHRS and CDR2 is YFSETQ. Trimming removed 5 bases at V and 3 bases at J, with 15 bases between. The CDR3 is 14 residues long.

The chain has TRBV12-1 and TRBJ2-7; the tabulated D call, TRBD1, remains unverified against the DNA. TRBV12-1 is noted as a pseudogene. The CDR3 has 14 residues. CDR3 loop: CASNNRDSQYEQYF. The DNA for the CDR3 is TGTGCCAGCAACAACCGGGACAGTCAATACGAGCAGTACTTC.

The chain employs TRBV18 and TRBJ2-7; either TRBD1 or TRBD2 may supply D (5 bases each). The germline CDR1 and CDR2 sequences are KGHSH and LQKENI. With 2 bases removed from V and 2 bases from J, the gap between germline ends came to 7 bases. The CDR3 spans 13 residues. The CDR3 DNA sequence: TGTGCCAGCTCACCAGGGGGTCCCTACGAGCAGTACTTC. Translating it yields CASSPGGPYEQYF. Full variable domain (remainder filled in from reference TRBV18 and TRBJ2-7): NAGVMQNPRHLVRRRGQEARLRCSPMKGHSHVYWYRQLPEEGLKFMVYLQKENIIDESGMPKERFSAEFPKEGPSILRIQQVVRGDSAAYFCASSPGGPYEQYFGPGTRLTVT.

There are a few counts of this clone. The V gene is TRBV30, the J gene TRBJ2-2, with TRBD2 matching 7 bases. The germline CDR1 and CDR2 sequences are GTSNPN and SVGIG (reference sequence). The ends lost 3 bases at V and 3 bases at J; junction bases unmatched: 4. The CDR3 runs to 14 residues. CDR3 DNA: TGTGCCTGGAGAAGCGGGGCACACACCGGGGAGCTGTTTTTT. Protein sequence: CAWRSGAHTGELFF.

The chain is built from TRBV6-2 or TRBV6-3 and TRBJ2-2; tentatively, D is TRBD1 or TRBD2 (5 bases each). Germline V gene sequence: CDR1 MNHEY, CDR2 SVGEGT. The CDR3 has 13 residues. Trimming cost V 5 bases and J 3 bases, with 7 bases left between them. The CDR3 nucleotides are TGTGCCAGCAGTGGGGGTTACACCGGGGAGCTGTTTTTT. Its translation: CASSGGYTGELFF.

The J gene is TRBJ2-2, the V gene TRBV19, with TRBD2 as a possible D gene (6 bases). Germline V gives CDR1 LNHDA, CDR2 SQIVND (reference sequence). The CDR3 covers 14 residues. V dropped 6 bases and J dropped 2 bases, with 10 bases sitting between them. The CDR3 here is CASSGGANTGELFF. The CDR3 DNA reads TGTGCCAGTAGCGGGGGTGCTAACACCGGGGAGCTGTTTTTT.

The rearrangement links TRBV29-1 to TRBJ2-2; the match to TRBD1 covers 7 bases. The CDR3 sequence is 14 residues long. J was trimmed by 0 bases and V by 6 bases; bases with no gene match: 4. CDR1 and CDR2 (germline): SQVTM, ANQGSEA. The CDR3: CSVGQSTNTGELFF. The CDR3 DNA is TGCAGCGTGGGACAGAGTACGAACACCGGGGAGCTGTTTTTT.

This clone occurred a few times. The chain has TRBV4-1 and TRBJ1-6; possible D gene TRBD1, 6 bases. Deletions cut 4 bases from V and 12 bases from J, with 13 bases between. This CDR3 region has 13 residues. CDR1 and CDR2 from the germline V gene are MGHRA and YSYEKL. CDR3 in amino acids: CASSRQGRGPLHF. CDR3 bases: TGCGCCAGCAGCCGTCAGGGGCGCGGACCCCTCCACTTT.

The chain is built from TRBV10-3 and TRBJ1-1; D uncertain. This CDR3 region has 15 residues. Trimming stripped 5 bases from V and 0 bases from J, with 13 bases between. Per the germline V gene, CDR1 is ENHRY and CDR2 is SYGVKD. The CDR3 spells CAISLTVTMNTEAFF. The DNA of the CDR3 is TGTGCCATCAGTTTAACAGTGACCATGAACACTGAAGCTTTCTTT.

The CDR3 nucleotides read TGCGCCAGCAGCCAAAATACAGGGGGCACCGGGGAGCTGTTTTTT. Translation gives CASSQNTGGTGELFF. The chain is built from TRBV4-3 and TRBJ2-2; 8 nucleotides match TRBD1. Trimming took 2 bases from V and 4 from J; bases not matched to a gene: 3. The CDR3 has 15 residues. Germline V lookup: CDR1 LGHNA, CDR2 YSLEER.